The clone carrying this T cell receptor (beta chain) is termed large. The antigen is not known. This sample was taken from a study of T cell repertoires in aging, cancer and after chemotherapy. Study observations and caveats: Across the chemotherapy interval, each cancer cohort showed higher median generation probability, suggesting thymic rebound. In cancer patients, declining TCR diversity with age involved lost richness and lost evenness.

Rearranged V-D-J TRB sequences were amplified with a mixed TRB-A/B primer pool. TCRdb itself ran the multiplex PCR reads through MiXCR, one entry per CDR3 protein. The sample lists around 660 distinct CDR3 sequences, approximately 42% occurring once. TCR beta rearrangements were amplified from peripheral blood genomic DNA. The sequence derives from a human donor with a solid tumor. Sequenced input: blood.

The CDR3 protein is CASRQGATTDTQYF. CDR3 in DNA: TGTGCCAGCCGACAGGGGGCGACCACAGATACGCAGTATTTT. The chain has TRBV19 and TRBJ2-3; 10 nucleotides line up with TRBD1. Germline V CDR1 and CDR2: LNHDA, SQIVND (reference sequence). This CDR3 is built from 14 residues. Trimming at V came to 9 bases and at J to 2 bases, leaving 5 bases not matched to a gene.